Below are 6 T cell receptor beta chains sequenced from a single sample in a study of T cells in women clearing cervical HPV infection. Profiling relied on immunoSEQ multiplex PCR, and the TCRdb table lists in-frame clones only, not all of them. Recorded for this sample: 25,000 to 30,000 clones. Material for sequencing was blood buffy coat. The receptors stem from a woman between 18 and 75 years old with a cervical HPV16 infection that either progressed to CIN3+ or cleared (not recorded which).

Details on this clone: The CDR3 end lies 3 residues beyond the end of the read and is filled in from the germline J gene. This rearrangement joins TRBV30 to TRBJ1-2, with TRBD1 matching over 7 bases. The V segment lost 6 bases and the J segment 5 bases; nucleotides outside the gene matches: 6. The CDR3 is 12 residues long. Per germline, CDR1 GTSNPN and CDR2 SVGIG (reference sequence). Partial CDR3 DNA: TGTGCCTGTACAGGGGCCGAGTATGGC. It encodes CACTGAEYG. The full CDR3 sequence reads CACTGAEYGYTF.

On this clone: The read terminates 3 residues before the CDR3 end, so the remaining end is supplied by the germline J gene. This rearrangement joins TRBV18 to TRBJ1-3, with a tentative D call TRBD1 (5 bases). The germline V and J ends were trimmed by 1 base and 1 base, with 11 bases remaining between them. Germline assignment: CDR1 KGHSH and CDR2 LQKENI. The CDR3 is 16 amino acids. The CDR3 bases that were read are TGTGCCAGCTCACCACGAGTACAGGAATCTGGAAACACC. This sequence encodes CASSPRVQESGNT. The full CDR3 sequence reads CASSPRVQESGNTIYF. The variable domain in full, with the rest retrieved from reference TRBV18 and TRBJ1-3, is NAGVMQNPRHLVRRRGQEARLRCSPMKGHSHVYWYRQLPEEGLKFMVYLQKENIIDESGMPKERFSAEFPKEGPSILRIQQVVRGDSAAYFCASSPRVQESGNTIYFGEGSWLTVV.

Concerning this clone: The read ends 3 residues early relative to the CDR3; the germline J gene fills the gap. The same CDR3 can be traced to other DNA sequences in this sample. The J gene is TRBJ1-6, the V gene TRBV5-1; TRBD1 aligns across 8 bases. Germline assignment: CDR1 SGHRS and CDR2 YFSETQ. The CDR3 is 14 amino acids. The CDR3 loop is CASSADAGGSPLHF. The CDR3 bases that were read are TGCGCCAGCAGCGCGGATGCAGGGGGCTCGCCC.

On this clone: The sequenced fragment ends 3 residues before the CDR3 boundary, so the rest is inferred from the germline J gene. The genes are TRBV10-3 and TRBJ1-6; possible D gene TRBD1, 5 bases. The CDR3 totals 13 residues. Germline CDR1 is ENHRY and CDR2 is SYGVKD. V was cut by 3 bases and J by 10 bases, with 10 bases left in between. Incomplete CDR3 DNA: TGTGCCATCAGTGACAGGGAAGACTCACCC. Translation gives CAISDREDSP. The full CDR3 protein is CAISDREDSPLHF.

CDR3 amino acids: CASSPRAGGVYEQFF. CDR3 DNA (partial): TGTGCCAGCAGCCCTCGGGCGGGGGGGGTCTATGAG. The genes are TRBV7-9 and TRBJ2-1, with 9 bases matching TRBD2. Read data end 3 residues before the CDR3 end; the end is taken from the germline J gene. The CDR3 length is 15 residues. The V and J ends lost 5 bases and 8 bases, in that order; junction bases with no gene match: 10. Germline V gene data show CDR1 as SEHNR and CDR2 as FQNEAQ (reference sequence).

Details on this clone: The CDR3 end lies 3 residues beyond the end of the read and is filled in from the germline J gene. Other DNA sequences of this sample code for an identical CDR3. The V gene is TRBV18, the J gene TRBJ1-1; possible D gene TRBD1, 6 bases. Germline CDR1 KGHSH, CDR2 LQKENI. The CDR3 consists of 13 residues. CDR3 protein: CASSGQQQETAFF. The sequenced part of the CDR3 DNA is TGTGCCAGCTCTGGACAGCAACAAGAGACC.